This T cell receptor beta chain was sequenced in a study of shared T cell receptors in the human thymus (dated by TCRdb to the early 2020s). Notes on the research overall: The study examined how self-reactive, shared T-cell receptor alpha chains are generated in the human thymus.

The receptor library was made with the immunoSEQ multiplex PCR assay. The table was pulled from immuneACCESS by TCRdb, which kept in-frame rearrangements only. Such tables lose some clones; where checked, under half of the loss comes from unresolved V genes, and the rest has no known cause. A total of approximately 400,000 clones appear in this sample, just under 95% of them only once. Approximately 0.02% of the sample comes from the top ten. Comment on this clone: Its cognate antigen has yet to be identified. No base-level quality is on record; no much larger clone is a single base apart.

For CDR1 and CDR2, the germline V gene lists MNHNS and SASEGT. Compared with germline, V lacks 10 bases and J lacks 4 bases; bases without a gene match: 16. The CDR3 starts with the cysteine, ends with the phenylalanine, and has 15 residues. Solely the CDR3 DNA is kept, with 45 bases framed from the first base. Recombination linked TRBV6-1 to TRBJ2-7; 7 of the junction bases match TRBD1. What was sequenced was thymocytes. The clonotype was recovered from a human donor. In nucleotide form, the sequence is TGTGCCACCCGCCAGCTTTACAGGGGACGGTACGAGCAGTACTTC. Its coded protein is CATRQLYRGRYEQYF.